These 10 T cell receptor beta chains originate from one sample sequenced in a study of post-analysis software for immune sequencing data. Which antigens these TCRs recognize remains unknown. Carried by the TCR beta cDNA libraries were unique molecular identifiers. TCRdb itself ran the PCR reads through MiXCR, one entry per CDR3 protein. Among approximately 730,000 distinct CDR3 sequences, about 32% were seen once, and the ten largest hold about 0.5%. Whole-study findings and limits: Roughly five TRBV segments appeared more often in patients than in controls, and TRBV5-6, TRBV5-1 and TRBV20-1 were among these.

Sequencing was performed on blood. The receptors originated from a girl aged 5 to 17 with multiple sclerosis.

This chain connects TRBV6-5 to TRBJ2-5, with D tentatively TRBD1 or TRBD2 (6 bases each). Germline CDR1 and CDR2: MNHEY and SVGAGI. The CDR3 runs 14 residues. Trimming left V 3 bases short and J 4 bases short, with 12 bases between. CDR3 sequence (DNA): TGTGCCAGCAGTTATGGAGGGGGATTAGAGACCCAGTACTTC. It is translated as CASSYGGGLETQYF.

This clonotype was counted between two and nine times. The rearrangement joins TRBV12-3 or TRBV12-4 to TRBJ1-1, with D unclear. This CDR3 region has 15 residues. The germline V and J ends were trimmed by 6 bases and 2 bases, with 16 bases remaining between them. DNA of the CDR3: TGTGCCAGCAGCCGGGTAGCACAGCCAAACACTGAAGCTTTCTTT. This encodes CASSRVAQPNTEAFF.

This clonotype was observed a few times. The chain links TRBV7-2 to TRBJ2-7; 7 bases are shared with TRBD2. Looked up from germline, CDR1 is SGHTA and CDR2 is FQGNSA. The CDR3 has 15 residues. The trim removed 3 bases at V and 0 bases at J, leaving 5 bases unmatched. CDR3 residues: CASSFPREISYEQYF. CDR3 nucleotides: TGTGCCAGCAGCTTTCCGCGGGAGATCTCCTACGAGCAGTACTTC.

The J gene is TRBJ2-1, the V gene TRBV6-6; no reliable D call. Germline V gene sequence: CDR1 MNHNY, CDR2 SVGAGI (reference sequence). The germline V and J ends were trimmed by 7 bases and 6 bases, with 19 bases remaining between them. The CDR3 extends over 15 amino acids. Written as DNA, the CDR3 is TGTGCCAGCAACCCCGGAGTGGCTAGTGGCAATGAGCAGTTCTTC. This encodes CASNPGVASGNEQFF.

This rearrangement joins TRBV18 to TRBJ2-1; possibly TRBD1 or TRBD2 for D (5 bases each). CDR1 KGHSH and CDR2 LQKENI come from the germline V gene. V was cut by 2 bases and J by 8 bases, with 13 bases left in between. The CDR3 has 14 amino acids. CDR3 protein: CASSPGLGVDEQFF. CDR3 nucleotides: TGTGCCAGCTCACCAGGGTTGGGGGTCGATGAGCAGTTCTTC.

This clonotype was detected only a few times. The V call is TRBV20-1, the J call TRBJ2-5; 7 bases agree with TRBD1. The J call may be in error: the DNA end matches TRBJ2-7 better. CDR3 size: 13 residues. CDR1 DFQATT and CDR2 SNEGSKA come from the germline V gene (reference sequence). This chain's CDR3 is CSALRDSLDEQYF. CDR3 nucleotides: TGCAGTGCCCTGAGGGACAGTTTAGACGAGCAGTACTTC.

About this clonotype itself: The conserved phenylalanine or tryptophan is not found at the CDR3 terminus, so this likely reflects a read error. V usage is TRBV6-1 and J usage is TRBJ2-7; the D call may be TRBD1 or TRBD2 (5 bases each). The DNA end is more similar to TRBJ2-5, so the J call may be wrong. From germline, CDR1 is MNHNS and CDR2 SASEGT. The CDR3 is 14 amino acids. The DNA of the CDR3 is TGTGCCAGCTCGCCGGGACGGAGCGTTATGACCCAGTACTGC. Translating it yields CASSPGRSVMTQYC.

This clonotype showed up just a few times. V gene TRBV13 combines with J gene TRBJ2-1; no firm D call. The CDR3 consists of 13 residues. Trimming took 5 bases from V and 8 from J, leaving 13 bases between them. The germline CDR1 and CDR2 sequences are PRHDT and FYEKMQ (reference sequence). CDR3 in DNA: TGTGCCAGCAGCCTCCGGGTGGTCGATGAGCAGTTCTTC. Its protein product is CASSLRVVDEQFF.

This sequence joins TRBV19 and TRBJ1-5, with no clear D. The CDR3 consists of 17 residues. Germline-derived CDR1 and CDR2 are LNHDA and SQIVND (reference sequence). Deletions cut 2 bases from V and 0 bases from J, with 14 bases between. The CDR3 DNA sequence: TGTGCCAGTAGTATATTCGGACGTCTCGTTAGCAATCAGCCCCAGCATTTT. It is translated as CASSIFGRLVSNQPQHF.

This clonotype has a count of ten or more. The CDR3 nucleotides read TGCAGCGTGCGCGGGACAGGGAACTACAATGAGCAGTTCTTC. Amino acids: CSVRGTGNYNEQFF. The rearrangement joins TRBV29-1 to TRBJ2-1; TRBD1 aligns across 9 bases. The CDR3 sequence is 14 residues long. V shed 6 bases, J shed 3 bases, and the junction held 6 bases outside the gene matches. The germline V gene encodes CDR1 SQVTM and CDR2 ANQGSEA.